Following are 18 T cell receptor beta chains from one sample sequenced in a study of blood T cells in healthy people across ages. PCR was performed a second time for about 7 to 11 cycles using a sample-barcoded 5' primer and a J-beta primer mix. In TCRdb, the 5' RACE reads were re-called with MiXCR into one record per CDR3 protein. The sample contains around 1,500,000 distinct CDR3 sequences, about 30% of which appear only once. The sample taken for sequencing was blood. These receptors all stem from a woman aged 25 to 39 in good health.

This clonotype has only a few counts. In DNA form, the CDR3 reads TGTGCCAGCAGCTTAATGTTCGGGGAGCAGTACTTC. Translated: CASSLMFGEQYF. J is TRBJ2-4 and V is TRBV7-2, with a possible D match to TRBD2 (5 bases). Trimming took off 2 bases at V and 13 bases at J, with 12 bases between the two ends. The CDR3 is made up of 12 amino acids. Germline-derived CDR1 and CDR2 are SGHTA and FQGNSA. The full variable domain, completed using reference TRBV7-2 and TRBJ2-4, is GAGVSQSPSNKVTEKGKDVELRCDPISGHTALYWYRQSLGQGLEFLIYFQGNSAPDKSGLPSDRFSAERTGGSVSTLTIQRTQQEDSAVYLCASSLMFGEQYFGAGTRLSVL.

The V call is TRBV5-1, the J call TRBJ2-3; a possible D gene is TRBD2 (5 bases). The V and J ends lost 4 bases and 0 bases respectively, with 15 bases between them. This CDR3 comprises 16 residues. In germline, CDR1 is SGHRS, CDR2 YFSETQ. The CDR3 DNA reads TGCGCCAGCAGCCCCTATCGAGGGCCCAGCACAGATACGCAGTATTTT. Translation: CASSPYRGPSTDTQYF. Using reference TRBV5-1 and TRBJ2-3 for the parts outside the CDR3, the full variable domain is KAGVTQTPRYLIKTRGQQVTLSCSPISGHRSVSWYQQTPGQGLQFLFEYFSETQRNKGNFPGRFSGRQFSNSRSEMNVSTLELGDSALYLCASSPYRGPSTDTQYFGPGTRLTVL.

CDR3 nucleotides: TGTGCCAGCAGCACAGGGACGTATTCCTACAATGAGCAGTACTTC. It encodes CASSTGTYSYNEQYF. The rearrangement joins TRBV9 to TRBJ2-4, with D possibly being TRBD1 (6 bases). V was cut by 4 bases and J by 13 bases, with 24 bases left in between. CDR3 size: 15 residues. In germline, CDR1 is SGDLS, CDR2 YYNGEE.

The chain carries TRBV12-3 or TRBV12-4 and TRBJ2-1; 8 bases are shared with TRBD2. The trim removed 8 bases at V and 1 base at J, leaving 4 bases unmatched. This CDR3 spans 14 amino acids. Here the CDR3 DNA reads TGTGCCAGCGTTGTAGCGGGGTCCTACAATGAGCAGTTCTTC. Its translation is CASVVAGSYNEQFF.

Many counts were recorded for this clonotype. Germline is not matched at one junction end, which may reflect a read error. The chain recombines TRBV12-3 or TRBV12-4 with TRBJ2-5; possibly TRBD1 or TRBD2 for D (5 bases each). The CDR3 runs to 13 residues. The DNA for the CDR3 is TGCGCCAGCAGTACGGGGCGGCAAGAGACCCAGTACTTC. It encodes CASSTGRQETQYF.

The rearrangement uses TRBV2 and TRBJ1-2; weak D call: TRBD1 (5 bases). CDR1 and CDR2 from the germline V gene are SNHLY and FYNNEI. The CDR3 is 15 residues long. V gave up 2 bases and J gave up 0 bases, with 10 bases separating them. The CDR3 DNA reads as TGTGCCAGCAGTGAAAGCAGGGATTCTAACTATGGCTACACCTTC. Translated: CASSESRDSNYGYTF.

The rearrangement uses TRBV20-1 and TRBJ1-1; D may be TRBD1 (5 bases). The CDR3 length is 13 residues. V shed 6 bases and J shed 2 bases, with 13 bases lying between them. The germline gives CDR1 DFQATT, CDR2 SNEGSKA (reference sequence). This CDR3 is CSAPWGGNTEAFF. CDR3 sequence (DNA): TGCAGTGCGCCCTGGGGGGGTAACACTGAAGCTTTCTTT.

Ten or more counts support this clonotype. The V and J genes are TRBV28 and TRBJ2-7, with D uncertain. V was pared by 3 bases and J by 2 bases, with 8 bases between. Germline CDR1 is MDHEN and CDR2 is SYDVKM. The CDR3 contains 13 residues. The CDR3 region is CASSFNSPYEQYF. CDR3 nucleotide sequence: TGTGCCAGCAGTTTTAACAGCCCCTACGAGCAGTACTTC.

This clonotype was observed a few times. The rearrangement links TRBV12-3 or TRBV12-4 to TRBJ2-1; tentative D call: TRBD1 (5 bases). The CDR3 is 12 residues long. V lost 4 bases and J lost 9, with 10 bases in between. The CDR3 reads CASSSRVSEQFF. The CDR3 DNA reads as TGTGCCAGCAGTTCCAGGGTAAGTGAGCAGTTCTTC.

The chain is built from TRBV5-5 and TRBJ2-7; no clear D gene. The CDR3 consists of 12 residues. V shed 5 bases and J shed 6 bases, with 12 bases lying between them. Germline-derived CDR1 and CDR2 are SGHKS and YYEKEE (reference sequence). The CDR3 DNA reads as TGTGCCAGCAGTCAATGGGCCCGCGAGCAGTACTTC. Translated, it gives CASSQWAREQYF.

This clonotype came up a few times. V gene TRBV7-9 combines with J gene TRBJ2-3; D unresolved. Germline loops: CDR1 SEHNR, CDR2 FQNEAQ (reference sequence). Trimming removed 4 bases at V and 2 bases at J, with 22 bases between. The CDR3 is 18 residues long. The CDR3 region is CASSSPVGGLVATDTQYF. CDR3 nucleotides: TGTGCCAGCAGCTCCCCTGTCGGCGGATTAGTAGCCACAGATACGCAGTATTTT.

This sequence joins TRBV12-3 or TRBV12-4 and TRBJ1-1, with D unresolved. The CDR3 is 11 amino acids. V lost 8 bases and J lost 6, with 10 bases in between. CDR3 nucleotide sequence: TGTGCCAGCCTCAACATGGCTGAAGCTTTCTTT. It specifies CASLNMAEAFF.

This clonotype was observed a few times. The DNA for the CDR3 is TGCAGCGTTGAAGAGGACAGCGAAGCTTTCTTT. This sequence encodes CSVEEDSEAFF. The genes are TRBV29-1 and TRBJ1-1; the D gene is possibly TRBD1 (6 bases). The CDR3 extends over 11 amino acids. V was trimmed by 0 bases and J by 8 bases, leaving 7 bases between them. Looked up from germline, CDR1 is SQVTM and CDR2 is ANQGSEA.

At least ten counts were recorded for this clonotype. The chain employs TRBV7-2 and TRBJ2-5; TRBD2 might be the D (6 bases). The CDR3 has 14 amino acids. V was trimmed by 4 bases and J by 3 bases, leaving 12 bases between them. Germline CDR1 and CDR2: SGHTA and FQGNSA. The CDR3 sequence: CASSYGTGEETQYF. The CDR3, as DNA: TGTGCCAGCAGCTACGGGACTGGAGAAGAGACCCAGTACTTC.

This clonotype has a count of ten or more. The rearrangement joins TRBV29-1 to TRBJ2-7; tentatively, D is TRBD1 (6 bases). This CDR3 is built from 11 residues. Looked up from germline, CDR1 is SQVTM and CDR2 is ANQGSEA. V lost 4 bases and J lost 5, with 9 bases in between. The CDR3 sequence: CSVGGGNEQYF. The CDR3 region has the DNA TGCAGCGTTGGAGGGGGTAACGAGCAGTACTTC.

Concerning this clonotype itself: An end of the junction differs from the germline gene, which may be a read error. V is TRBV7-2 and J is TRBJ2-3; 7 nucleotides align to TRBD1. The CDR3 covers 16 residues. Germline lookup yields CDR1 SGHTA and CDR2 FQGNSA. CDR3 nucleotide sequence: TGTGCCAGCGGCACGCAGACAGGGCCGGGAACAGATACGCGGTATTTT. This translates into CASGTQTGPGTDTRYF.

This clonotype came up many times. The chain has TRBV5-1 and TRBJ2-7; 10 nucleotides agree with TRBD1. V gave up 8 bases and J gave up 2 bases; unmatched junction bases: 4. The CDR3 length is 13 residues. Looked up from germline, CDR1 is SGHRS and CDR2 is YFSETQ. CDR3 DNA sequence: TGCGCCAGTGGGGACAGGGGCACCTACGAGCAGTACTTC. Translated: CASGDRGTYEQYF. Full variable domain (missing parts from reference TRBV5-1 and TRBJ2-7): KAGVTQTPRYLIKTRGQQVTLSCSPISGHRSVSWYQQTPGQGLQFLFEYFSETQRNKGNFPGRFSGRQFSNSRSEMNVSTLELGDSALYLCASGDRGTYEQYFGPGTRLTVT.

The table lists this clonotype with many counts. The junction and the germline gene differ at one end; a read error may be behind it. The chain has TRBV5-1 and TRBJ1-4; 7 bases line up with TRBD1. Germline V CDR1 and CDR2: SGHRS, YFSETQ. The CDR3 runs to 15 residues. The CDR3 DNA reads TGTGCCAGCAGCCCCGGGACAGCAACTAATGAAAAACTGTTTTTT. Protein product: CASSPGTATNEKLFF.